One sample yielded the 10 T cell receptor beta chains listed below, sequenced in a study of vaccination and CD4 T cells after COVID-19. CD4+ T cells that had been cultured provided DNA sequenced with the Oncomine TCR Beta short-read assay. TCRdb re-derived calls from the PCR reads in MiXCR, one entry per CDR3 protein. The sample lists 15,000 to 20,000 distinct CDR3 sequences, over 40% seen once, with 8% to 10% in the top ten. Regarding treatment: roughly 10-day PBMC culture with coronavirus spike peptide pools or control peptides (ViraFEST assay). Their antigen targets remain unknown. Sequences were obtained from CD4+ T cells from blood, cultured in vitro. The source of these receptors is a human donor who had recovered from COVID-19.

V usage is TRBV6-2 or TRBV6-3 and J usage is TRBJ2-7, with D unclear. Germline V gene data show CDR1 as MNHEY and CDR2 as SVGEGT. This CDR3 is built from 12 residues. Trimming removed 8 bases from V and 0 bases from J, with 8 bases in between. The CDR3 coding sequence is TGTGCCAGCTCCGTGGGCTCCTACGAGCAGTACTTC. Translation gives CASSVGSYEQYF.

J is TRBJ2-7 and V is TRBV12-3 or TRBV12-4; TRBD2 matches at 8 bases. This CDR3 is built from 14 residues. Trimming cost V 6 bases and J 1 base; bases outside gene matches: 5. In nucleotides, the CDR3 is TGTGCCAGCAGACTCGGGGGGGGATCCTACGAGCAGTACTTC. Protein: CASRLGGGSYEQYF.

This clonotype occurred a few times. The V and J genes are TRBV18 and TRBJ1-1, with a tentative D call TRBD1 (5 bases). Between the trimmed V and J ends, which lost 0 bases and 7 bases, there was a span of 9 bases. The CDR3 loop spans 13 amino acids. Germline lookup yields CDR1 KGHSH and CDR2 LQKENI. Here the CDR3 reads CASSPPSGDEAFF. Here the CDR3 DNA reads TGTGCCAGCTCACCACCGTCGGGGGATGAAGCTTTCTTT.

The chain has TRBV19 and TRBJ1-1, with D perhaps TRBD1 (5 bases). The CDR3 totals 15 residues. Trimming took 7 bases from V and 0 from J, leaving 15 bases between them. The germline V gene encodes CDR1 LNHDA and CDR2 SQIVND (reference sequence). The CDR3 DNA reads TGTGCCAGTATGGGGATCGACAGAGTGAACACTGAAGCTTTCTTT. Translating it yields CASMGIDRVNTEAFF.

As for this clonotype: One end of the junction is discordant with germline, which a read error may explain. The chain links TRBV7-9 to TRBJ2-5; a weak D match, TRBD1 (6 bases). Per germline, CDR1 SEHNR and CDR2 FQNEAQ (reference sequence). This CDR3 contains 13 residues. The CDR3 is CASSLAGAETQYF. CDR3 coding DNA: TGTGCCAGCAGCCTAGCAGGGGCAGAGACTCAGTACTTC.

This chain links TRBV11-2 with TRBJ2-5; maybe TRBD2 (5 bases). Germline CDR1 and CDR2: SGHAT and FQNNGV. Trimming pared 5 bases from V and 1 base from J, leaving 11 bases between. CDR3 length equals 14 residues. In nucleotides, the CDR3 is TGTGCCAGCAGCCAGAGGGCAGCCCAAGAGACCCAGTACTTC. Translated, it gives CASSQRAAQETQYF.

This chain joins TRBV24-1 and TRBJ2-1; 7 nucleotides align to TRBD1. CDR1 is KGHDR, CDR2 SFDVKD, per germline. CDR3 length equals 15 residues. Germline trimming cut 5 bases from V and 8 bases from J; bases unmatched to any gene: 11. CDR3 region: CATSARTGKVDEQFF. In nucleotides, the CDR3 is TGTGCCACCAGTGCCCGGACAGGAAAGGTAGATGAGCAGTTCTTC.

The rearrangement joins TRBV7-3 to TRBJ2-7, with D possibly being TRBD2 (6 bases). CDR1 and CDR2 from the germline V gene are SGHTA and FQGTGA. This CDR3 has 15 amino acids. The V gene lost 10 bases and the J gene lost 5 bases, with 24 bases spanning the gap. CDR3 DNA sequence: TGTGCCACCTTCCTAGGGCGGGGTACGGAAGACGAGCAGTACTTC. Its translation is CATFLGRGTEDEQYF.

This sequence joins TRBV9 and TRBJ1-5; no definite D call. The V gene lost 5 bases and the J gene lost 3 bases, with 12 bases spanning the gap. CDR3 length: 14 residues. CDR1 and CDR2 (germline): SGDLS, YYNGEE. Here the CDR3 DNA reads TGTGCCAGCAGTCCTACCGAAGCCAATCAGCCCCAGCATTTT. Translated: CASSPTEANQPQHF.

This clonotype has more than one count but fewer than ten. This chain joins TRBV7-2 and TRBJ2-2, with 13 bases aligning to TRBD2. The length of the CDR3 is 17 residues. V was clipped by 5 bases and J by 4 bases; unmatched bases: 7. Germline V gene lookup returns CDR1 SGHTA and CDR2 FQGNSA. The CDR3 coding sequence is TGTGCCAGCAGCCCGAGACTAGCGGGAGGTTCCACCGGGGAGCTGTTTTTT. This gives the protein CASSPRLAGGSTGELFF. The whole variable domain, remainder taken from reference TRBV7-2 and TRBJ2-2, is GAGVSQSPSNKVTEKGKDVELRCDPISGHTALYWYRQSLGQGLEFLIYFQGNSAPDKSGLPSDRFSAERTGGSVSTLTIQRTQQEDSAVYLCASSPRLAGGSTGELFFGEGSRLTVL.